This note documents a single T cell receptor (beta chain) sequence. Its matching antigen is unknown. Each donor contributed around 100,000 T cells on average, unsorted. The data were obtained in a study of T cells in tuberculosis. The overall study: In South Africa, adults with active tuberculosis were compared with IGRA-negative and latently infected IGRA-positive adolescents. The study, taken as a whole, reports: A GMM-specific repertoire classifier reached 75% to 90% accuracy, AUROC over 0.85. Active tuberculosis alpha repertoires lay closer to GMM-specific TCRs than controls'.

The CDR3 totals 16 residues. Germline assignment: CDR1 SEHNR and CDR2 FQNEAQ (reference sequence). V gave up 4 bases and J gave up 7 bases; unmatched junction bases: 7. The data were produced by immunoSEQ multiplex PCR, yet TCRdb's version contains in-frame clones alone and is incomplete. The table includes 30,000 or so clones, roughly 90% detected once. This sequence originates from a donor aged 10-30 years with latent tuberculosis or without tuberculosis infection. This chain joins TRBV7-9 and TRBJ2-1, with 13 bases fitting TRBD2. Source material: PBMCs. The CDR3 DNA follows: TGTGCCAGCAGCTCGGGCGGGGGACTAGCGGGAAATGAGCAGTTCTTC. Residues: CASSSGGGLAGNEQFF.